Here is one T cell receptor (beta chain) with its context. The CDR3 length is 16 residues. Germline V gene sequence: CDR1 MGHRA, CDR2 YSYEKL. Trimming stripped 6 bases from V and 0 bases from J, with 16 bases between. In the original processing: Researchers report that nucleated cell counts were estimated from reference gene primer amplification. Produced via immunoSEQ multiplex PCR; TCRdb's table is partial and in-frame only. That table furnishes V, J and clone size, whereas the DNA furnished D and trimming. The sample consists of under 200,000 clones, 70% to 90% of them appearing once. This record comes from a study of blood T cell repertoires in COVID-19. As for the study in general: Collection of acute and convalescent COVID-19 samples took place in the United States, Italy and Spain.

The receptor was derived from a man in his fifties or sixties with active or convalescent COVID-19. The genes are TRBV4-1 and TRBJ2-3; D may be TRBD1 (6 bases). Material: peripheral blood. CDR3: CASRITLTGSTDTQYF. For the CDR3, the DNA is TGCGCCAGCAGGATCACCCTCACAGGGAGCACAGATACGCAGTATTTT.